Presented here are 22 T cell receptor beta chains from one specimen sequenced in a study of blood T cell repertoires in COVID-19. The repertoire was sequenced with immunoSEQ multiplex PCR; TCRdb's copy has only in-frame clones and lacks some. Counted here are some 150,000 clones, about 88% occurring once; the ten biggest clones make up 1% to 1.2%. What was sequenced was peripheral blood. The receptors were sampled from a middle-aged man with acute or convalescent COVID-19.

The chain recombines TRBV9 with TRBJ1-4; D is unclear. The ends were cut back, 3 bases at V and 8 bases at J, with 11 bases in the middle. The length of the CDR3 is 13 residues. CDR1 is SGDLS and CDR2 is YYNGEE in the germline V gene. CDR3 sequence reads: CASSGANGEKLFF. The CDR3 nucleotides are TGTGCCAGCAGCGGGGCGAATGGGGAAAAACTGTTTTTT.

The genes are TRBV27 and TRBJ1-5, with D unclear. The V end was cut by 2 bases, the J end by 4 bases, with 12 bases between. Germline values: CDR1 MNHEY, CDR2 SMNVEV (reference sequence). CDR3 length equals 15 residues. The CDR3 DNA follows: TGTGCCAGCAGTTTAATCCCTCCCCTAAATCAGCCCCAGCATTTT. Translated: CASSLIPPLNQPQHF.

The chain's CDR3 is CASSGDRDNQPQHF. The CDR3 bases are TGTGCCAGCAGTGGAGACAGGGATAATCAGCCCCAGCATTTT. J is TRBJ1-5 and V is TRBV2; 7 positions agree with TRBD1. The V segment lost 4 bases and the J segment 4 bases; nucleotides outside the gene matches: 4. This CDR3 contains 14 residues. Per the germline V gene, CDR1 is SNHLY and CDR2 is FYNNEI. Full variable domain (outside the CDR3, taken from reference TRBV2 and TRBJ1-5): EPEVTQTPSHQVTQMGQEVILRCVPISNHLYFYWYRQILGQKVEFLVSFYNNEISEKSEIFDDQFSVERPDGSNFTLKIRSTKLEDSAMYFCASSGDRDNQPQHFGDGTRLSIL.

The rearrangement links TRBV7-3 to TRBJ2-5; D not resolved. The CDR3 extends over 13 amino acids. Trimming stripped 5 bases from V and 0 bases from J, with 7 bases between. Germline V gene lookup returns CDR1 SGHTA and CDR2 FQGTGA. As DNA, the CDR3 is TGTGCCAGCAGCCCCGCGAACCAAGAGACCCAGTACTTC. Residues: CASSPANQETQYF.

This clone was detected only once. This chain links TRBV6-6 with TRBJ1-1; 7 nucleotides match TRBD1. The CDR3 is 14 residues long. The ends lost 6 bases at V and 0 bases at J; junction bases unmatched: 4. Germline loops: CDR1 MNHNY, CDR2 SVGAGI (reference sequence). The CDR3 spells CASSAGGMNTEAFF. The CDR3 DNA reads as TGTGCCAGCAGCGCAGGGGGGATGAACACTGAAGCTTTCTTT.

This clone was recorded once. The V call is TRBV5-4, the J call TRBJ2-1, with 7 bases lining up with TRBD1. Germline-derived CDR1 and CDR2 are SGHNT and YYREEE (reference sequence). Losses at the gene ends were 0 bases for V and 4 bases for J; bases not matched to a gene: 10. The CDR3 contains 17 residues. The CDR3 coding sequence is TGTGCCAGCAGCTTGGAAAGGCGGCAGGGGGAATACAATGAGCAGTTCTTC. Amino acid sequence: CASSLERRQGEYNEQFF.

The J gene is TRBJ1-2, the V gene TRBV5-4; 10 nucleotides match TRBD1. The CDR3 covers 14 residues. Germline V gives CDR1 SGHNT, CDR2 YYREEE (reference sequence). Trimming took 3 bases from V and 7 from J; bases not matched to a gene: 6. The CDR3 coding sequence is TGTGCCAGCAGCTCGACAGGGGGCGCAATTGGCTACACCTTC. It yields the protein CASSSTGGAIGYTF.

The chain carries TRBV3-1 (or the pseudogene TRBV3-2) and TRBJ2-3, with 11 bases lining up with TRBD2. This CDR3 is built from 16 residues. Germline V gene sequence: CDR1 LGHDT, CDR2 YNNKEL (reference sequence). Trimming at V came to 1 base and at J to 6 bases, leaving 6 bases not matched to a gene. In DNA form, the CDR3 reads TGTGCCAGCAGCCAAGTGTTAGCGGGGGGGCACGATACGCAGTATTTT. The encoded protein is CASSQVLAGGHDTQYF.

The rearrangement joins TRBV6-5 to TRBJ2-7, with 7 bases identical to TRBD2. Trimming took 4 bases from V and 4 from J; bases not matched to a gene: 13. Germline V gene data show CDR1 as MNHEY and CDR2 as SVGAGI. This CDR3 region has 16 residues. The CDR3 DNA reads as TGTGCCAGCAGTTCTCCGATCGGGACTATCTTTTACGAGCAGTACTTC. Amino acids: CASSSPIGTIFYEQYF.

V gene TRBV11-2 combines with J gene TRBJ2-5; 9 bases match TRBD2. Trimming cost V 5 bases and J 4 bases; bases outside gene matches: 11. CDR3 size: 16 residues. The germline gives CDR1 SGHAT, CDR2 FQNNGV. The CDR3 nucleotides read TGTGCCAGCAGCCACCCTTTGGGTAGCGGGAGAGAGACCCAGTACTTC. This gives the protein CASSHPLGSGRETQYF.

This chain joins TRBV30 and TRBJ1-6, with D perhaps matching TRBD1 (6 bases). Trimming took off 4 bases at V and 8 bases at J, with 12 bases between the two ends. This CDR3 contains 13 residues. Germline values: CDR1 GTSNPN, CDR2 SVGIG (reference sequence). The CDR3 DNA reads as TGTGCCTGGACCAAAGGGGGTGATTCACCCCTCCACTTT. Amino acids: CAWTKGGDSPLHF.

This clone was detected once. The chain employs TRBV19 and TRBJ1-4, with no clear D. This CDR3 is 16 amino acids long. CDR1 and CDR2 (germline): LNHDA, SQIVND (reference sequence). Trimming pared 5 bases from V and 0 bases from J, leaving 13 bases between. The CDR3 DNA is TGTGCCAGTAGTCCCCTCCAGAGCGCAACTAATGAAAAACTGTTTTTT. This translates into CASSPLQSATNEKLFF. Full variable domain (rest looked up from reference TRBV19 and TRBJ1-4): DGGITQSPKYLFRKEGQNVTLSCEQNLNHDAMYWYRQDPGQGLRLIYYSQIVNDFQKGDIAEGYSVSREKKESFPLTVTSAQKNPTAFYLCASSPLQSATNEKLFFGSGTQLSVL.

The V and J genes are TRBV27 and TRBJ2-7; 8 nucleotides match TRBD1. The CDR3 loop spans 14 amino acids. Trimming took 6 bases from V and 7 from J; bases not matched to a gene: 11. Germline-derived CDR1 and CDR2 are MNHEY and SMNVEV (reference sequence). CDR3 nucleotide sequence: TGTGCCAGCAGCCTCGCGGGACAGGTATTTGAGCAGTACTTC. As protein: CASSLAGQVFEQYF.

This chain uses TRBV28 with TRBJ1-2, with 7 bases identical to TRBD1. Trimming removed 7 bases from V and 6 bases from J; junction bases left unmatched: 8. Germline CDR1 is MDHEN and CDR2 is SYDVKM. The CDR3 has 13 residues. The CDR3 here is CASTAGGIHGYTF. CDR3 nucleotides: TGTGCCAGCACGGCAGGGGGAATCCATGGCTACACCTTC.

The V gene is TRBV5-4, the J gene TRBJ2-2, with 8 bases fitting TRBD2. The CDR3 is made up of 16 amino acids. Looked up from germline, CDR1 is SGHNT and CDR2 is YYREEE (reference sequence). The V and J ends lost 3 bases and 3 bases, in that order; junction bases with no gene match: 7. CDR3: CASSSTGGAHTGELFF. As DNA, the CDR3 is TGTGCCAGCAGCTCCACCGGGGGGGCCCACACCGGGGAGCTGTTTTTT.

The chain employs TRBV5-4 and TRBJ2-5; 10 positions agree with TRBD2. The CDR3 runs 16 residues. Germline assignment: CDR1 SGHNT and CDR2 YYREEE (reference sequence). Trimming took 4 bases from V and 5 from J; bases not matched to a gene: 11. CDR3 nucleotide sequence: TGTGCCAGCAGCACCACTAGCGGGGTTTCGGGTGAGACCCAGTACTTC. This sequence encodes CASSTTSGVSGETQYF. The full variable domain, completed using reference TRBV5-4 and TRBJ2-5, is ETGVTQSPTHLIKTRGQQVTLRCSSQSGHNTVSWYQQALGQGPQFIFQYYREEENGRGNFPPRFSGLQFPNYSSELNVNALELDDSALYLCASSTTSGVSGETQYFGPGTRLLVL.

The V and J genes are TRBV10-3 and TRBJ2-3; 9 nucleotides match TRBD1. Germline CDR1 ENHRY, CDR2 SYGVKD. V lost 2 bases, J lost 3 bases, and 3 bases stayed unmatched. The CDR3 has 15 amino acids. The CDR3 protein is CAISERDRETDTQYF. The CDR3 region has the DNA TGTGCCATCAGTGAGAGGGACAGGGAAACAGATACGCAGTATTTT.

V gene TRBV14 combines with J gene TRBJ1-6; no definite D call. This CDR3 is 15 amino acids long. V was clipped by 0 bases and J by 10 bases, with 13 bases between them. Germline values: CDR1 SGHDN, CDR2 FVKESK. Written as DNA, the CDR3 is TGTGCCAGCAGCCAAGATGTGGGAGTGAACTCACCCCTCCACTTT. This encodes CASSQDVGVNSPLHF.

The V call is TRBV18, the J call TRBJ2-7; TRBD1 matches 8 bases. The CDR3 runs to 15 residues. V shed 3 bases, J shed 2 bases, and the junction held 6 bases outside the gene matches. Germline CDR1 reads KGHSH; CDR2 reads LQKENI. The CDR3 region is CASSPGTGVPYEQYF. CDR3 sequence (DNA): TGTGCCAGCTCACCCGGGACAGGAGTACCCTACGAGCAGTACTTC.

This chain uses TRBV9 with TRBJ1-1; D possibly corresponds to TRBD1 (5 bases). V lost 3 bases and J lost 8, with 14 bases in between. From germline, CDR1 is SGDLS and CDR2 YYNGEE. This CDR3 spans 13 amino acids. The DNA of the CDR3 is TGTGCCAGCAGCGCAACCGGCCAGGGCGAAGCTTTCTTT. Protein product: CASSATGQGEAFF.

V is TRBV30 and J is TRBJ1-1; a possible D gene is TRBD1 (5 bases). This CDR3 has 12 residues. Germline V lookup: CDR1 GTSNPN, CDR2 SVGIG (reference sequence). V dropped 4 bases and J dropped 4 bases, with 10 bases sitting between them. The CDR3 DNA reads TGTGCCTGGACAGGGCTCGGCACTGAAGCTTTCTTT. Its translation is CAWTGLGTEAFF.

The chain carries TRBV24-1 and TRBJ1-4, with D possibly TRBD1 on 5 matching bases. Germline CDR1 reads KGHDR; CDR2 reads SFDVKD. V lost 9 bases and J 8 bases, leaving 21 bases between the germline ends. CDR3 length equals 15 residues. This CDR3 is CATSPSTVGYEKLFF. CDR3 DNA: TGTGCCACCTCTCCCTCGACAGTCGGGTACGAAAAACTGTTTTTT.